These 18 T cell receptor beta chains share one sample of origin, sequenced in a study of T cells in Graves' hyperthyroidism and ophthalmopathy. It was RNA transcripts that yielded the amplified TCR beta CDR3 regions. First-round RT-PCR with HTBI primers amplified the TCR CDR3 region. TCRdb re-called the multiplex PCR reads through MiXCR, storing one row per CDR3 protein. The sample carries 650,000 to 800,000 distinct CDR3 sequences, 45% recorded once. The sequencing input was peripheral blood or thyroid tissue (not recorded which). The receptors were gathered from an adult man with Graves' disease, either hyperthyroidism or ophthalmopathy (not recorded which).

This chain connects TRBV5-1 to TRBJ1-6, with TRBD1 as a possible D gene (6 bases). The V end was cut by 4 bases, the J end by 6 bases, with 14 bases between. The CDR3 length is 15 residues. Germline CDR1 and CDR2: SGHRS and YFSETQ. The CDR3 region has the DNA TGCGCCAGCAGCCCCCGGACAGATCGTAATTCACCCCTCCACTTT. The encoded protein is CASSPRTDRNSPLHF.

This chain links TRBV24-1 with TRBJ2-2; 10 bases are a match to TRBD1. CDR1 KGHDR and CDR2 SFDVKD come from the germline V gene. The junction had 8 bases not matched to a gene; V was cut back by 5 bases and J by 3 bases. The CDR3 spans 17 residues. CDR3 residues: CATSGEPGTGDTGELFF. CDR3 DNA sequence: TGTGCCACCAGTGGCGAACCCGGGACAGGGGACACCGGGGAGCTGTTTTTT.

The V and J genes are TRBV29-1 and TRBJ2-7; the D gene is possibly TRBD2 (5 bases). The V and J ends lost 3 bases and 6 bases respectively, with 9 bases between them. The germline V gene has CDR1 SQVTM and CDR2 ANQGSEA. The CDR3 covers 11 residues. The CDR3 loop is CSVEPSGEQYF. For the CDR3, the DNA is TGCAGCGTTGAGCCGAGCGGCGAGCAGTACTTC.

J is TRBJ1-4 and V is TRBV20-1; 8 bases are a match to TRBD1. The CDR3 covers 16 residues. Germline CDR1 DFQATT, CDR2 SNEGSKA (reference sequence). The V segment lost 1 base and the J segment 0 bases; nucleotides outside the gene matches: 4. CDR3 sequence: CSARGQGASTNEKLFF. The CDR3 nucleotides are TGCAGTGCTAGAGGGCAGGGGGCCTCAACTAATGAAAAACTGTTTTTT.

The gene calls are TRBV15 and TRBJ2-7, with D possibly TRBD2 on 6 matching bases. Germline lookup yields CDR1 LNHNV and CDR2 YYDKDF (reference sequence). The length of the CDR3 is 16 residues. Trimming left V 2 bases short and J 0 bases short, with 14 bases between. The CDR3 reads CATSRPGTSFSYEQYF. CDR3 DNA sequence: TGTGCCACCAGCAGACCCGGGACTTCCTTCTCCTACGAGCAGTACTTC.

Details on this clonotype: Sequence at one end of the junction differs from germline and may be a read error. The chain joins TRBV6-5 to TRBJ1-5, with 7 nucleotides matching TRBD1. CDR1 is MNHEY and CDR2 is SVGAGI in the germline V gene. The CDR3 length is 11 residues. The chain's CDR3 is CASRNRGPADF. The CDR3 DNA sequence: TGTGCCAGCAGGAACAGGGGACCCGCGGATTTT.

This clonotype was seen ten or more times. The CDR3 region has the DNA TGTGCCAGCAGGTACCCAGGGGGCGAGAATTCACCCCTCCACTTT. It encodes CASRYPGGENSPLHF. The J gene is TRBJ1-6, the V gene TRBV2; TRBD1 agrees at 8 bases. Trimming cost V 6 bases and J 7 bases; bases outside gene matches: 8. From germline, CDR1 is SNHLY and CDR2 FYNNEI. The length of the CDR3 is 15 residues.

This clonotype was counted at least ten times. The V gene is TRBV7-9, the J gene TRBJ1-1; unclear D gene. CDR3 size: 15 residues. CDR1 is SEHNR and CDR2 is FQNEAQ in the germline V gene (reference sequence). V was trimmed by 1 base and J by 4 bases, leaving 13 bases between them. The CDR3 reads CASSLDGQKGTEAFF. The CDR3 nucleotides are TGTGCCAGCAGCTTAGACGGTCAGAAGGGCACTGAAGCTTTCTTT.

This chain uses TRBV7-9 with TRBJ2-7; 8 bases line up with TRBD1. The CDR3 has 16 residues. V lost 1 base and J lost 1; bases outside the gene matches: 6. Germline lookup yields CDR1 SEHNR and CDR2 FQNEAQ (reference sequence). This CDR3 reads CASSLVGQGPSYEQYF. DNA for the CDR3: TGTGCCAGCAGCTTAGTAGGACAGGGCCCATCCTACGAGCAGTACTTC.

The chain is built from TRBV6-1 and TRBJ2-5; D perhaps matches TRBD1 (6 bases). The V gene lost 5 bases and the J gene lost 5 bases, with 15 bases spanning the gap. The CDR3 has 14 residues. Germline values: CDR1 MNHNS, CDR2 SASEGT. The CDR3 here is CASSLRGNRETQYF. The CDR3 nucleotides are TGTGCCAGCAGTCTAAGGGGGAACCGTGAGACCCAGTACTTC.

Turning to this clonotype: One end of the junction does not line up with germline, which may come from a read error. The DNA of the CDR3 is TGTGCCAGCAGCGATGGCGGGGGGCGAACCTCTGGGGCCAACGTCCCGACTTTC. It translates to CASSDGGGRTSGANVPTF. The V and J genes are TRBV7-8 and TRBJ2-6, with 8 bases identical to TRBD2. From germline, CDR1 is SGHVS and CDR2 FQNEAQ. This CDR3 region has 18 residues.

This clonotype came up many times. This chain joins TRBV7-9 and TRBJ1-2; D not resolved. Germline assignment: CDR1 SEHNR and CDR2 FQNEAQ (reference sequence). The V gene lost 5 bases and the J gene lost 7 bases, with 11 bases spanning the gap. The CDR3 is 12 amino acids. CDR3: CASSPDLLGYTF. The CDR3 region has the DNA TGTGCCAGCAGCCCGGACCTACTTGGCTACACCTTC.

The CDR3 reads CASSSSGQGVYGYTF. The DNA of the CDR3 is TGTGCCAGCAGCTCATCAGGACAGGGGGTTTATGGCTACACCTTC. The chain recombines TRBV2 with TRBJ1-2; 10 positions agree with TRBD1. Germline CDR1 and CDR2: SNHLY and FYNNEI. With 6 bases clipped from V and 5 bases from J, the junction kept 9 bases outside the gene matches. The CDR3 spans 15 residues.

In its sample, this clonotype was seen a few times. CDR3 in DNA: TGTGCCAGCAGTGAAATGAAGGGACTAGCGGGAGAGACCCAGTACTTC. Amino acids: CASSEMKGLAGETQYF. The chain combines TRBV7-9 with TRBJ2-5, with 12 bases that match TRBD2. Germline loops: CDR1 SEHNR, CDR2 FQNEAQ (reference sequence). Losses at the gene ends were 6 bases for V and 4 bases for J; bases not matched to a gene: 9. The CDR3 totals 16 residues.

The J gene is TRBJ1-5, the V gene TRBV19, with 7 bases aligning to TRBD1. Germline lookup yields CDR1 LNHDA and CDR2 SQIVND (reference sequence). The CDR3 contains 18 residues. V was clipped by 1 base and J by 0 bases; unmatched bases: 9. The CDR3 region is CASSIGGLRGYSNQPQHF. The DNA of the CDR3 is TGTGCCAGTAGTATAGGAGGGCTCAGGGGGTATAGCAATCAGCCCCAGCATTTT.

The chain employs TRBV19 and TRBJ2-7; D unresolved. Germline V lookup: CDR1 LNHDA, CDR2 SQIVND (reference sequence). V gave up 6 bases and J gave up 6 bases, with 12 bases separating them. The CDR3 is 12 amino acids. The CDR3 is CASSAPGSEQYF. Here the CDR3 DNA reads TGTGCCAGTAGCGCTCCGGGCAGCGAGCAGTACTTC.

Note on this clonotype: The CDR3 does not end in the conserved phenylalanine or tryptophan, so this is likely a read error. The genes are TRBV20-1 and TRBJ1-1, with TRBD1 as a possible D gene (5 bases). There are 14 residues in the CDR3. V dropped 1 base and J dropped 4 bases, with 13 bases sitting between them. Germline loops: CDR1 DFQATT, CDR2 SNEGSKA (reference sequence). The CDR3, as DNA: TGCAGTGCTAGAGGGGGGGATGCGGGCACTGAAGCTTTCGTT. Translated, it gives CSARGGDAGTEAFV.

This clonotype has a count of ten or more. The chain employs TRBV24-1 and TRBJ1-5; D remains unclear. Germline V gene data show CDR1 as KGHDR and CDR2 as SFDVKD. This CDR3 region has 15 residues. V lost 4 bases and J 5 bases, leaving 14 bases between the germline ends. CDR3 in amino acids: CATSDPYDTYQPQHF. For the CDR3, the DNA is TGTGCCACCAGTGACCCTTACGACACTTATCAGCCCCAGCATTTT.